Listed below are T cell receptor beta chains from one sample, sequenced in a study of identical twins. Each CDR3 protein gets one entry after TCRdb re-called the 5' RACE reads with MiXCR. The sample contains 700,000 to 950,000 distinct CDR3 sequences, 9% to 15% of which appear only once. The sample was also reused in another study, on yellow fever vaccine responses in identical twins.

The sample consisted of PBMCs. These receptors originate from a woman aged 18-29 years in good health. Both conserved end residues are part of each CDR3. D genes are given only for firm matches. Expanded clones get a size class; other rows say once, few or many, or leave the size out.

D gene: TRBD2
clone size: NA
V gene: TRBV28
J gene: TRBJ2-3
CDR3 protein: CASSLHSGLGLLTDTQYF
CDR3 DNA: TGTGCCAGCAGTTTACATTCGGGCTTGGGACTACTCACAGATACGCAGTATTTT

D gene: TRBD2
clone size: many
V gene: TRBV29-1
J gene: TRBJ2-3
CDR3 protein: CSVGREIGTDTQYF
CDR3 DNA: TGCAGCGTTGGGCGGGAGATCGGCACAGATACGCAGTATTTT

D gene: TRBD1
clone size: few
V gene: TRBV4-2
J gene: TRBJ2-2
CDR3 protein: CASSPQGEGRGLGGELFF
CDR3 DNA: TGTGCCAGCAGCCCCCAGGGAGAAGGCAGGGGGCTCGGCGGGGAGCTGTTTTTT

D gene: TRBD1
clone size: NA
V gene: TRBV4-1
J gene: TRBJ2-1
CDR3 protein: CAASYEQGAYNEQFF
CDR3 DNA: TGCGCCGCCAGCTATGAGCAGGGGGCTTACAATGAGCAGTTCTTC

D gene: NA
clone size: NA
V gene: TRBV7-8
J gene: TRBJ1-1
CDR3 protein: CASKDTENTEAFF
CDR3 DNA: TGTGCCAGCAAGGACACGGAAAACACTGAAGCTTTCTTT

D gene: TRBD2
clone size: NA
V gene: TRBV5-1
J gene: TRBJ2-1
CDR3 protein: CASTTAGTTHEQFF
CDR3 DNA: TGCGCCAGCACCACCGCCGGGACTACCCATGAGCAGTTCTTC

D gene: NA
clone size: NA
V gene: TRBV12-3/TRBV12-4
J gene: TRBJ2-5
CDR3 protein: CASSVLRQETQYF
CDR3 DNA: TGTGCCAGCAGCGTTCTCCGGCAAGAGACCCAGTACTTC

D gene: TRBD1
clone size: NA
V gene: TRBV24-1
J gene: TRBJ2-1
CDR3 protein: CATSEPPGQGSYNEQFF
CDR3 DNA: TGTGCCACCAGTGAGCCCCCGGGACAGGGGTCCTACAATGAGCAGTTCTTC

D gene: NA
clone size: few
V gene: TRBV7-2
J gene: TRBJ1-5
CDR3 protein: CASSLGWTGGSNQPQHF
CDR3 DNA: TGTGCCAGCAGCTTAGGCTGGACGGGGGGGAGCAATCAGCCCCAGCATTTT

D gene: TRBD2
clone size: NA
V gene: TRBV29-1
J gene: TRBJ2-1
CDR3 protein: CSVSPGTSGALNEQFF
CDR3 DNA: TGCAGCGTCTCGCCCGGGACTAGCGGGGCCCTCAATGAGCAGTTCTTC

D gene: NA
clone size: NA
V gene: TRBV6-1
J gene: TRBJ1-2
CDR3 protein: CASSGRLEGSAFGYTF
CDR3 DNA: TGTGCCAGCAGTGGGCGATTGGAGGGATCGGCCTTTGGCTACACCTTC

D gene: TRBD2
clone size: few
V gene: TRBV20-1
J gene: TRBJ2-7
CDR3 protein: CSAVSPGLGRSYEQYF
CDR3 DNA: TGCAGTGCCGTGTCCCCGGGACTAGGACGTTCCTACGAGCAGTACTTC

D gene: NA
clone size: few
V gene: TRBV29-1
J gene: TRBJ2-3
CDR3 protein: CSVSSTDTQYF
CDR3 DNA: TGCAGCGTCTCGAGCACAGATACGCAGTATTTT

D gene: TRBD2
clone size: few
V gene: TRBV20-1
J gene: TRBJ2-1
CDR3 protein: CSARDGTSENEQFF
CDR3 DNA: TGCAGTGCTAGAGACGGGACTAGCGAAAATGAGCAGTTCTTC

D gene: TRBD2
clone size: few
V gene: TRBV7-2
J gene: TRBJ2-3
CDR3 protein: CASSFDRTSGTDTQYF
CDR3 DNA: TGTGCCAGCAGCTTTGACAGGACTAGCGGCACAGATACGCAGTATTTT

D gene: TRBD2
clone size: many
V gene: TRBV6-1
J gene: TRBJ2-5
CDR3 protein: CASKRELGGTQYF
CDR3 DNA: TGTGCCAGCAAGCGGGAGCTGGGGGGGACCCAGTACTTC

D gene: NA
clone size: few
V gene: TRBV12-3/TRBV12-4
J gene: TRBJ1-2
CDR3 protein: CASSLGRIRYGYTF
CDR3 DNA: TGTGCCAGCAGCCTTGGACGGATCCGGTATGGCTACACCTTC

D gene: TRBD1
clone size: NA
V gene: TRBV18
J gene: TRBJ1-1
CDR3 protein: CASSPRPDTTGRRTEAFF
CDR3 DNA: TGTGCCAGCTCACCCCGGCCAGACACGACAGGGCGGCGCACTGAAGCTTTCTTT

D gene: NA
clone size: NA
V gene: TRBV20-1
J gene: TRBJ1-4
CDR3 protein: CSTGKSFEKLFF
CDR3 DNA: TGCAGTACGGGCAAATCGTTTGAAAAACTGTTTTTT

D gene: TRBD1
clone size: few
V gene: TRBV20-1
J gene: TRBJ2-5
CDR3 protein: CSAGDRGKETQYF
CDR3 DNA: TGCAGTGCTGGAGACAGGGGCAAAGAGACCCAGTACTTC

D gene: NA
clone size: NA
V gene: TRBV18
J gene: TRBJ2-1
CDR3 protein: CASSPPRGNNEQFF
CDR3 DNA: TGTGCCAGCTCACCTCCCAGGGGAAACAATGAGCAGTTCTTC

D gene: TRBD1
clone size: few
V gene: TRBV7-2
J gene: TRBJ1-2
CDR3 protein: CASSLDPRQGSGYTF
CDR3 DNA: TGTGCCAGCAGCTTAGATCCCCGACAGGGAAGCGGCTACACCTTC

D gene: NA
clone size: NA
V gene: TRBV29-1
J gene: TRBJ2-2
CDR3 protein: CSVESNTGELFF
CDR3 DNA: TGCAGCGTTGAGAGTAACACCGGGGAGCTGTTTTTT

D gene: TRBD2
clone size: NA
V gene: TRBV7-2
J gene: TRBJ2-1
CDR3 protein: CASSRLAGASSYNEQFF
CDR3 DNA: TGTGCCAGCAGTAGACTAGCGGGGGCCAGCTCCTACAATGAGCAGTTCTTC

D gene: TRBD2
clone size: NA
V gene: TRBV20-1
J gene: TRBJ2-1
CDR3 protein: CSAFHGLAGSSYNEQFF
CDR3 DNA: TGCAGTGCTTTCCACGGACTAGCGGGAAGCTCCTACAATGAGCAGTTCTTC

D gene: NA
clone size: many
V gene: TRBV7-3
J gene: TRBJ1-1
CDR3 protein: CASSLTRGGNTEAFF
CDR3 DNA: TGTGCCAGCAGCTTAACTAGGGGGGGCAACACTGAAGCTTTCTTT

D gene: TRBD2
clone size: few
V gene: TRBV29-1
J gene: TRBJ2-1
CDR3 protein: CSVLPGLAGNEQFF
CDR3 DNA: TGCAGCGTTCTACCGGGACTAGCGGGCAATGAGCAGTTCTTC

D gene: TRBD2
clone size: few
V gene: TRBV20-1
J gene: TRBJ2-7
CDR3 protein: CSVLAGGRYEQYF
CDR3 DNA: TGCAGTGTCCTAGCGGGTGGAAGATACGAGCAGTACTTC

D gene: TRBD1
clone size: NA
V gene: TRBV10-3
J gene: TRBJ2-3
CDR3 protein: CVISGRTGPDTQYF
CDR3 DNA: TGTGTCATCAGTGGGAGGACAGGGCCAGATACGCAGTATTTT

D gene: TRBD2
clone size: NA
V gene: TRBV7-8
J gene: TRBJ2-2
CDR3 protein: CASSLAPGLAGVRTGELFF
CDR3 DNA: TGTGCCAGCAGCTTAGCACCGGGACTAGCGGGAGTGAGGACCGGGGAGCTGTTTTTT

D gene: NA
clone size: few
V gene: TRBV5-1
J gene: TRBJ1-2
CDR3 protein: CASSLPGSDYGYTF
CDR3 DNA: TGCGCCAGCAGCTTGCCAGGGAGCGACTATGGCTACACCTTC

D gene: NA
clone size: NA
V gene: TRBV4-1
J gene: TRBJ2-2
CDR3 protein: CASSQDSYLAGGELFF
CDR3 DNA: TGCGCCAGCAGCCAAGATTCATACCTGGCGGGTGGGGAGCTGTTTTTT

D gene: TRBD2
clone size: NA
V gene: TRBV29-1
J gene: TRBJ2-3
CDR3 protein: CSVNSGLAGASDTQYF
CDR3 DNA: TGCAGCGTTAACTCCGGACTAGCGGGAGCGTCAGATACGCAGTATTTT

D gene: NA
clone size: few
V gene: TRBV12-3/TRBV12-4
J gene: TRBJ1-6
CDR3 protein: CASSLVPASPLHF
CDR3 DNA: TGTGCCAGCAGCCTCGTTCCTGCTTCACCCCTCCACTTT

D gene: NA
clone size: NA
V gene: TRBV7-8
J gene: TRBJ1-3
CDR3 protein: CATTLRNNIYF
CDR3 DNA: TGTGCCACCACCCTGCGAAACAACATATATTTT

D gene: TRBD2
clone size: NA
V gene: TRBV7-3
J gene: TRBJ2-1
CDR3 protein: CASSSLRGTSGRFAFNEQFF
CDR3 DNA: TGTGCCAGCAGCTCACTGCGCGGGACTAGCGGGAGATTTGCGTTTAATGAGCAGTTCTTC

D gene: NA
clone size: NA
V gene: TRBV5-6
J gene: TRBJ2-1
CDR3 protein: CASSRWWGASNEQFF
CDR3 DNA: TGTGCCAGCAGCCGATGGTGGGGGGCGTCAAATGAGCAGTTCTTC

D gene: TRBD1
clone size: NA
V gene: TRBV5-1
J gene: TRBJ2-5
CDR3 protein: CASSPHRGDGAVPKETQYF
CDR3 DNA: TGCGCCAGCAGCCCCCACAGGGGGGATGGAGCTGTTCCAAAAGAGACCCAGTACTTC

D gene: NA
clone size: few
V gene: TRBV29-1
J gene: TRBJ2-7
CDR3 protein: CSVESGTGPYEQYF
CDR3 DNA: TGCAGCGTTGAATCTGGGACGGGACCCTACGAGCAGTACTTC

D gene: TRBD1
clone size: few
V gene: TRBV24-1
J gene: TRBJ1-5
CDR3 protein: CATSGKDRGGNQPQHF
CDR3 DNA: TGTGCCACCAGTGGTAAAGACAGGGGAGGAAATCAGCCCCAGCATTTT

D gene: TRBD2
clone size: NA
V gene: TRBV6-1
J gene: TRBJ2-7
CDR3 protein: CASTVLAGGREQYF
CDR3 DNA: TGTGCCAGCACCGTTTTAGCGGGAGGCCGGGAGCAGTACTTC

D gene: NA
clone size: NA
V gene: TRBV19
J gene: TRBJ2-2
CDR3 protein: CASTPQGTGELFF
CDR3 DNA: TGTGCCAGTACCCCCCAGGGCACCGGGGAGCTGTTTTTT

D gene: NA
clone size: few
V gene: TRBV6-2/TRBV6-3
J gene: TRBJ2-1
CDR3 protein: CASSYLYRGRFYEQFF
CDR3 DNA: TGTGCCAGCAGTTATTTGTACCGGGGCCGTTTTTATGAGCAGTTCTTC

D gene: TRBD1
clone size: few
V gene: TRBV5-1
J gene: TRBJ2-7
CDR3 protein: CASSLAGQGGYEQYF
CDR3 DNA: TGCGCCAGCAGCTTGGCAGGACAGGGGGGCTACGAGCAGTACTTC

D gene: NA
clone size: few
V gene: TRBV6-5
J gene: TRBJ1-1
CDR3 protein: CASIVGAAAFF
CDR3 DNA: TGTGCCAGCATCGTAGGGGCCGCGGCTTTCTTT

D gene: TRBD1
clone size: NA
V gene: TRBV12-3/TRBV12-4
J gene: TRBJ1-2
CDR3 protein: CASSTGTGGFNYGYTF
CDR3 DNA: TGTGCCAGCAGCACGGGGACAGGGGGGTTTAACTATGGCTACACCTTC

D gene: NA
clone size: few
V gene: TRBV12-3/TRBV12-4
J gene: TRBJ1-3
CDR3 protein: CASSLLQAISGNTIYF
CDR3 DNA: TGTGCCAGCAGTTTACTGCAGGCCATCTCTGGAAACACCATATATTTT

D gene: TRBD1
clone size: NA
V gene: TRBV20-1
J gene: TRBJ2-2
CDR3 protein: CSARDLGTGDTGELFF
CDR3 DNA: TGCAGTGCTAGAGACCTGGGGACAGGGGACACCGGGGAGCTGTTTTTT

D gene: TRBD2
clone size: few
V gene: TRBV7-6
J gene: TRBJ2-1
CDR3 protein: CASSEVTSGGRGEQFF
CDR3 DNA: TGTGCCAGCAGCGAGGTGACTAGCGGGGGCCGGGGTGAGCAGTTCTTC

D gene: TRBD1
clone size: few
V gene: TRBV29-1
J gene: TRBJ2-7
CDR3 protein: CSVVGPAGGFEQYF
CDR3 DNA: TGCAGCGTTGTGGGTCCGGCAGGGGGTTTTGAGCAGTACTTC

D gene: NA
clone size: few
V gene: TRBV7-2
J gene: TRBJ2-5
CDR3 protein: CASSRNGETQYF
CDR3 DNA: TGTGCCAGCAGCCGTAATGGGGAGACCCAGTACTTC

D gene: TRBD1
clone size: NA
V gene: TRBV29-1
J gene: TRBJ1-1
CDR3 protein: CSVRDRGRTEAFF
CDR3 DNA: TGCAGCGTGCGGGACAGGGGGCGGACTGAAGCTTTCTTT

D gene: TRBD2
clone size: few
V gene: TRBV12-3/TRBV12-4
J gene: TRBJ2-2
CDR3 protein: CASSKGLAGGPRTGELFF
CDR3 DNA: TGTGCCAGCAGCAAAGGACTAGCGGGGGGGCCCCGCACCGGGGAGCTGTTTTTT

D gene: NA
clone size: NA
V gene: TRBV7-8
J gene: TRBJ2-1
CDR3 protein: CASSLDGAASSYNEQFF
CDR3 DNA: TGTGCCAGCAGCTTAGACGGCGCGGCGAGCTCCTACAATGAGCAGTTCTTC

D gene: NA
clone size: NA
V gene: TRBV27
J gene: TRBJ1-4
CDR3 protein: CASRRRGQTNEKLFF
CDR3 DNA: TGTGCCAGCCGGAGAAGGGGCCAAACTAATGAAAAACTGTTTTTT

D gene: NA
clone size: few
V gene: TRBV7-9
J gene: TRBJ2-7
CDR3 protein: CASSLGQDFPIEQYF
CDR3 DNA: TGTGCCAGCAGCTTAGGTCAGGACTTCCCAATCGAGCAGTACTTC

D gene: NA
clone size: few
V gene: TRBV10-3
J gene: TRBJ2-1
CDR3 protein: CAIGWGPTNEQFF
CDR3 DNA: TGTGCCATCGGGTGGGGACCGACCAATGAGCAGTTCTTC